A selection of T cell receptor beta chains follows, all from one sample in a study of cytomegalovirus exposure and HLA in healthy donors. The protocol was immunoSEQ multiplex PCR, while the TCRdb copy is restricted to in-frame clones and leaves out a portion. This table has about 160,000 clones, roughly four fifths appearing once. The sequenced sample was PBMCs. These receptors came from a girl aged 2 to 10 in good health and CMV-seropositive. Each CDR3 is given with its conserved first and last residue. The order of the fields is V gene, CDR3 protein.

TRBV30 CAWRAGGGDYFDGYTF
TRBV6-4 CASSDRGGTDTQYF
TRBV2 CASSASGTGKGYGYTF
TRBV5-4 CASSLDRVEAFF
TRBV4-2 CASSQDDQGTDTQYF
TRBV20-1 CSAVAGYEQYF
TRBV30 CAWSVPQVNQPQHF
TRBV28 CASSSLATDTQYF
TRBV6-4 CASSEQTGFGYGYTF
TRBV27 CASSLLEETQYF
TRBV30 CAWSVRVDSTVRFF
TRBV2 CASSEARGSNQPQHF
TRBV6-1 CASSTHSGSVNEQFF
TRBV2 CASSEAPWHEQYF
TRBV7-9 CASSSSPSGSSYEQYF
TRBV5-6 CASSLVNEQYF
TRBV7-8 CASGRVSNQPQHF
TRBV28 CASSCRDRLYTESYEQYF
TRBV6-6 CASTSGRYTQYF
TRBV19 CASRAHTGSHPEKLFF
TRBV5-1 CASSRTPGGPRQQYF
TRBV19 CASSMGGTTAYEQYF
TRBV28 CASSLSVSGNTIYF
TRBV5-1 CASSAGTYQYADTQYF
TRBV11-2 CASSFTDREGTEAFF
TRBV5-1 CASSFARQFNPYEQYF
TRBV18 CASSLRGGSTNEKLFF
TRBV6-1 CASSGRENDRAYEQYF
TRBV27 CASTAPGRRYEQYF
TRBV30 CALAPWGEVRNEQYF
TRBV9 CASSPRGSGRASYEQYF
TRBV19 CATSKTGVGEKLFF
TRBV11-2 CASSSHTLTSDDEQFF
TRBV11-3 CASSLGQWTSGSTDTQYF
TRBV29-1 CSVGDRGRRTDTQYF
TRBV6-1 CASSEEIRAFGANVLTF
TRBV6-1 CASSGYSGQGETQYF
TRBV28 CASSLWIGGPGANVLTF
TRBV28 CASSLLAGVNEQFF
TRBV7-9 CSSSSDRESSNQPQHF
TRBV28 CASSPPGTGNQPQHF
TRBV30 CAWRHKIRQAINTEAFF
TRBV30 CAWQTGGSYEQYF
TRBV6-4 CASSETGITGANVLTF
TRBV20-1 CSAGSYNEQFF
TRBV29-1 CSVVTSGVTYEQYF
TRBV5-6 CASSFVAGGNTGELFF
TRBV19 CASSISRTGGNQPQHF
TRBV5-6 CASSTARLAGDEQYF
TRBV14 CASSQGQGSAKAFF
TRBV7-3 CASSMRREETQYF
TRBV14 CASSQRLLLPYEQYF
TRBV6-5 CASSTRGGGGGYTF